This T cell receptor (beta chain) comes out of a study of preoperative IRX-2 immunotherapy in early breast cancer. Treatment here: preoperative locoregional IRX-2 cytokine immunotherapy. Germline-derived CDR1 and CDR2 are SGHDT and YYEEEE. CDR3 size: 15 residues. V gave up 1 base and J gave up 6 bases; unmatched junction bases: 7. Some clones are missing from TCRdb's copy, which holds only in-frame ones; the method was immunoSEQ multiplex PCR. The data contain over 55,000 clones, less than 95% of them singletons. Sampling was carried out from a patient treated with IRX-2 immunotherapy. This sequence was found in a human donor with breast cancer. The chain is built from TRBV5-6 and TRBJ1-5, with 7 bases identical to TRBD1. The CDR3 loop reads CASSLKGARGQPQHF. In DNA form, the CDR3 reads TGTGCCAGCAGCTTGAAGGGGGCAAGAGGTCAGCCCCAGCATTTT.